This T cell receptor (beta chain) was captured by sequencing in a study of shared T cell receptors in the human thymus. The protocol was immunoSEQ multiplex PCR, while the TCRdb copy is restricted to in-frame clones and leaves out a portion. The sample holds about 400,000 clones; 85% to 95% are singletons and the top ten take about 0.02%. Trimming left V 4 bases short and J 7 bases short, with 23 bases between. The CDR3 runs to 17 residues. CDR1 and CDR2 (germline): SGHTA, FQGNSA. The TCR was taken from a human donor. Sequencing input: thymocytes. V and J are TRBV7-2 and TRBJ1-3; no reliable D call. The CDR3 protein is CASSSETKCPPCNTIYF. The CDR3 DNA sequence: TGTGCCAGCAGCTCCGAGACCAAATGTCCTCCTTGTAACACCATATATTTT.